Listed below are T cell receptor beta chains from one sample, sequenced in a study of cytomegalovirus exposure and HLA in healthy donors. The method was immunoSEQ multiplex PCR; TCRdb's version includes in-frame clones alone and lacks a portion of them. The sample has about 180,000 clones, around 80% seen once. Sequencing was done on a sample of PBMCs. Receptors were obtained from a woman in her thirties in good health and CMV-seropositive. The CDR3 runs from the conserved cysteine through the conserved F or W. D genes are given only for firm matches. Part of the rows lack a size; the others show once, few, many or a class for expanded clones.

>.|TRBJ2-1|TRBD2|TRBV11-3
CASSLTTSGSGQFF
TGTGCCAGCAGCTTAACGACTAGCGGGAGTGGGCAGTTCTTC
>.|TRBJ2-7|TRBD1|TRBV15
CATSRWGQGGEQYF
TGTGCCACCAGCCGCTGGGGACAGGGAGGCGAGCAGTACTTC
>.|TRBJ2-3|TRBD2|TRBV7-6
CASSGRSGGGWTDTQYF
TGTGCCAGCAGTGGACGGAGCGGGGGGGGATGGACAGATACGCAGTATTTT
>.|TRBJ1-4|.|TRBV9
CASSVVGGEDEKLFF
TGTGCCAGCAGCGTAGTCGGGGGGGAGGATGAAAAACTGTTTTTT
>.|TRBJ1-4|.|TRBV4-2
CASSQSPGIRNEKLFF
TGTGCCAGCAGCCAATCCCCGGGGATTCGTAATGAAAAACTGTTTTTT
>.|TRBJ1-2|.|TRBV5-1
CASSFGSGRDGYTF
TGCGCCAGCAGCTTCGGATCAGGGAGGGATGGCTACACCTTC
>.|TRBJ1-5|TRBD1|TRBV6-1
CASSLGEQGNQPQHF
TGTGCCAGCAGTTTAGGAGAACAGGGGAATCAGCCCCAGCATTTT
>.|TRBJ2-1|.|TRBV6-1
CASSEAGRGYSYNERFF
TGTGCCAGCAGTGAAGCCGGGCGGGGCTACTCCTACAATGAGCGGTTCTTC
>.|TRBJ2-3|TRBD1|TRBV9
CASKGTASTDTQYF
TGTGCCAGCAAAGGGACAGCATCCACAGATACGCAGTATTTT
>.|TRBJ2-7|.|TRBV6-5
CASRPVVHEQYF
TGTGCCAGCCGCCCGGTGGTCCACGAGCAGTACTTC
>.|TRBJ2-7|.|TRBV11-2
CASSLGGSAYEQYF
TGTGCCAGCAGCCTCGGAGGGAGCGCCTACGAGCAGTACTTC
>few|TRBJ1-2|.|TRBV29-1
CSVDPGTLYGYTF
TGCAGCGTTGACCCCGGGACACTTTATGGCTACACCTTC
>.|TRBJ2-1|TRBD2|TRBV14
CASRQTGGPPNEQFF
TGTGCCAGCAGGCAAACGGGAGGGCCGCCCAATGAGCAGTTCTTC
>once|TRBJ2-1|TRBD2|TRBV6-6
CASSLAGGPNEQFF
TGTGCCAGCAGTCTAGCGGGAGGCCCTAATGAGCAGTTCTTC
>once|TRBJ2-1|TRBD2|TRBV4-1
CASSQVQREYNEQFF
TGCGCCAGCAGCCAAGTTCAGCGGGAATACAATGAGCAGTTCTTC
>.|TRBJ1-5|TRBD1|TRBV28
CASSPSLRDRGLSNQPQHF
TGTGCCAGCAGTCCATCCCTCCGGGACAGGGGATTAAGCAATCAGCCCCAGCATTTT
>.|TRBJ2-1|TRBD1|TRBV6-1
CASSEVEGAGDEQFF
TGTGCCAGCAGTGAAGTAGAGGGGGCCGGCGATGAGCAGTTCTTC
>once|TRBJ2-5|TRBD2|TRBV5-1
CASSPGTSGSRETQYF
TGCGCCAGCAGCCCCGGGACTAGCGGGAGTAGGGAGACCCAGTACTTC
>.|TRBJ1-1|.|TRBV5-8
CASSLTEGWTEAFF
TGTGCCAGCAGCTTGACGGAGGGGTGGACTGAAGCTTTCTTT
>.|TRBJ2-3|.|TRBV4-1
CASSQGVAASTDTQYF
TGCGCCAGCAGCCAAGGAGTAGCAGCTAGCACAGATACGCAGTATTTT
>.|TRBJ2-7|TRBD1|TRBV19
CASSPPGQGYEQYF
TGTGCCAGTAGTCCTCCGGGACAGGGATACGAGCAGTACTTC
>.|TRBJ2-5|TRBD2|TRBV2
CASPGAGGFEETQYF
TGTGCCAGCCCCGGAGCGGGAGGTTTCGAGGAGACCCAGTACTTC
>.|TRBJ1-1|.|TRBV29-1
CSVSLMPPAGEAFF
TGCAGCGTTTCTTTGATGCCCCCGGCAGGTGAAGCTTTCTTT
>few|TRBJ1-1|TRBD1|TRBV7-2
CASSSRQGVNTEAFF
TGTGCCAGCAGCTCAAGACAGGGGGTAAACACTGAAGCTTTCTTT